This is a list of T cell receptor beta chains from one sample in a study of T cells in localized non-small cell lung cancer. Assay: immunoSEQ multiplex PCR; the TCRdb copy retains only in-frame clones and omits some. The sample records under 2,000 clones, 20% to 30% being singletons. The sample was normal lung tissue next to the tumor, taken before any cancer treatment. The receptors stem from a man aged 40-75 years with stage II squamous cell lung carcinoma. The CDR3 runs from the conserved cysteine through the conserved F or W. A D gene is named only where the DNA matches it firmly. Clone size appears in some rows only: once, few, many, or a class for an expanded clone.

V: TRBV10-3
J: TRBJ2-7
D: NA
size: few
DNA: TGTGCCATCAGTGAGCCACAGGCCAACGAGCAGTACTTC
CDR3: CAISEPQANEQYF

V: TRBV28
J: TRBJ1-5
D: NA
size: few
DNA: TGTGCCAGCAGTTGGGAGTCGGATCAGCCCCAGCATTTT
CDR3: CASSWESDQPQHF

V: TRBV6-8
J: TRBJ2-7
D: TRBD2
size: few
DNA: TGTGCCAGCAGTTACTCATCGGGACTAGTGGGTGAGCAGTACTTC
CDR3: CASSYSSGLVGEQYF

V: TRBV15
J: TRBJ2-1
D: NA
size: NA
DNA: TGTGCCACCAGCAGGGGGGGGGCAAGCAATCTTGAGCAGTTCTTC
CDR3: CATSRGGASNLEQFF

V: TRBV9
J: TRBJ2-2
D: TRBD2
size: NA
DNA: TGTGCCAGCAGCGTAGCGCCCAGCGGGAGAACCGGGGAGCTGTTTTTT
CDR3: CASSVAPSGRTGELFF

V: TRBV10-3
J: TRBJ2-4
D: NA
size: few
DNA: TGTGCCATCAGTGAGAGGCAGAGGGACATTCAGTACTTC
CDR3: CAISERQRDIQYF

V: TRBV11-3
J: TRBJ2-7
D: NA
size: medium-sized
DNA: TGTGCCAGCAGCTTAGGGGGGCCTGGAGCTGCCGAGCAGTACTTC
CDR3: CASSLGGPGAAEQYF

V: TRBV6-8
J: TRBJ1-1
D: TRBD1
size: NA
DNA: TGTGCCAGCAGTCAGGGGGTCCACACTGAAGCTTTCTTT
CDR3: CASSQGVHTEAFF

V: TRBV11-3
J: TRBJ2-7
D: NA
size: medium-sized
DNA: TGTGCCAGCAGCTTAGAGAACAGCCCCTACGAGCAGTACTTC
CDR3: CASSLENSPYEQYF

V: TRBV11-3
J: TRBJ2-2
D: NA
size: few
DNA: TGTGCCAGCAGCCTTCAGGGGTACACCGGGGAGCTGTTTTTT
CDR3: CASSLQGYTGELFF

V: TRBV29-1
J: TRBJ1-2
D: NA
size: NA
DNA: TGCAGCACGACACAGGGTTTCGAGGGCTACACCTTC
CDR3: CSTTQGFEGYTF

V: TRBV11-3
J: TRBJ1-5
D: NA
size: few
DNA: TGTGCCAGCAGCCCACAGGGAGTTAGCAATCAGCCCCAGCATTTT
CDR3: CASSPQGVSNQPQHF

V: TRBV19
J: TRBJ1-1
D: NA
size: NA
DNA: TGTGCCAGTAGTATAGGTGGCAGGGGTACTGGTACTGAAGCTTTCTTT
CDR3: CASSIGGRGTGTEAFF

V: TRBV19
J: TRBJ2-3
D: TRBD2
size: NA
DNA: TGTGCCAGTCGGACCAGCGGGAGTGGAGATACGCAGTATTTT
CDR3: CASRTSGSGDTQYF

V: TRBV5-1
J: TRBJ1-1
D: NA
size: NA
DNA: TGCGCCAGCAGCTTGGGATCAGGGGATTCCGCTGAAGCTTTCTTT
CDR3: CASSLGSGDSAEAFF

V: TRBV4-1
J: TRBJ2-1
D: TRBD2
size: few
DNA: TGCGCCAGCAGCCTAGGGACTAGCGGGAGAATTTCTAATGAGCAGTTCTTC
CDR3: CASSLGTSGRISNEQFF

V: TRBV10-2
J: TRBJ2-5
D: TRBD1
size: NA
DNA: TGCGCCAGCAGTGGGACAGGGTGGACAGAGACCCAGTACTTC
CDR3: CASSGTGWTETQYF

V: TRBV11-3
J: TRBJ1-1
D: TRBD1
size: large
DNA: TGTGCCAGCAGCTCACGACAGGGGGCAAACACTGAAGCTTTCTTT
CDR3: CASSSRQGANTEAFF

V: TRBV12-5
J: TRBJ2-7
D: TRBD2
size: NA
DNA: TGTGCCAGCACCTCCGGGACTAGCGGGGGCGAGCAGTACTTC
CDR3: CASTSGTSGGEQYF

V: TRBV29-1
J: TRBJ2-2
D: TRBD1
size: NA
DNA: TGCAGCGTTGAAGATTGGCCAGGGGGCACCGGGGAGCTGTTTTTT
CDR3: CSVEDWPGGTGELFF

V: TRBV19
J: TRBJ2-5
D: TRBD2
size: few
DNA: TGTGCCAGTAGTATAGCGGGAGGGCCACGGGAGACCCAGTACTTC
CDR3: CASSIAGGPRETQYF

V: TRBV11-3
J: TRBJ2-3
D: NA
size: large
DNA: TGTGCCAGCAGCCCCGCCCACAGAGACACAGATACGCAGTATTTT
CDR3: CASSPAHRDTDTQYF

V: TRBV9
J: TRBJ2-7
D: NA
size: few
DNA: TGTGCCAGCAGCGTATCTCCGAGTACCTACGAGCAGTACTTC
CDR3: CASSVSPSTYEQYF

V: TRBV19
J: TRBJ1-2
D: NA
size: NA
DNA: TGTGCCAGTAGTATATCTTCCCGTGGCAGAAACTATGGCTACACCTTC
CDR3: CASSISSRGRNYGYTF

V: TRBV28
J: TRBJ2-2
D: NA
size: NA
DNA: TGTGCCAGCAGTACCTCCGGCGACAGTCTCCCCGGGGAGCTGTTTTTT
CDR3: CASSTSGDSLPGELFF

V: TRBV11-3
J: TRBJ2-5
D: TRBD2
size: few
DNA: TGTGCCAGCAGCTTAGGTAGCGGGAGATACCAAGAGACCCAGTACTTC
CDR3: CASSLGSGRYQETQYF

V: TRBV5-1
J: TRBJ2-2
D: TRBD2
size: NA
DNA: TGCGCCAGCAGCTTGGTCCTAGCGGGAGGGGCCGGGGAGCTGTTTTTT
CDR3: CASSLVLAGGAGELFF

V: TRBV6-8
J: TRBJ1-4
D: TRBD1
size: NA
DNA: TGTGCCAGCAACGACAGGGGAACTAATGAAAAACTGTTTTTT
CDR3: CASNDRGTNEKLFF

V: TRBV12-1
J: TRBJ2-7
D: NA
size: few
DNA: TGTGCCAGCAGCCAATCAGCGGGAGTTGACTACGAGCAGTACTTC
CDR3: CASSQSAGVDYEQYF

V: TRBV11-3
J: TRBJ1-3
D: NA
size: few
DNA: TGTGCCAGCAGATCCACCGGGAGTGGAAACACCATATATTTT
CDR3: CASRSTGSGNTIYF

V: TRBV14
J: TRBJ1-1
D: NA
size: NA
DNA: TGTGCCAGCAGCCCCCAAAGGAACACTGAAGCTTTCTTT
CDR3: CASSPQRNTEAFF

V: TRBV25-1
J: TRBJ1-1
D: NA
size: NA
DNA: TGTGCCAGCAGCCGACAGGTGAACACTGAAGCTTTCTTT
CDR3: CASSRQVNTEAFF

V: TRBV11-3
J: TRBJ2-1
D: NA
size: few
DNA: TGTGCCAGCAGCTTAGGACCTCGCAGCAACTACAATGAGCAGTTCTTC
CDR3: CASSLGPRSNYNEQFF

V: TRBV19
J: TRBJ1-5
D: NA
size: NA
DNA: TGTGCCAGTAGTAGACAGGTAGGGGGCAATCAGCCCCAGCATTTT
CDR3: CASSRQVGGNQPQHF

V: TRBV29-1
J: TRBJ2-2
D: TRBD2
size: NA
DNA: TGCAGCGTTGAATTTCCGCGCGGGGGGCCTTCTTCCACCGGGGAGCTGTTTTTT
CDR3: CSVEFPRGGPSSTGELFF

V: TRBV9
J: TRBJ2-1
D: TRBD2
size: medium-sized
DNA: TGTGCCAGCAGCGAAGGACTAGCGGGAGTTAATGAGCAGTTCTTC
CDR3: CASSEGLAGVNEQFF

V: TRBV9
J: TRBJ2-7
D: TRBD2
size: few
DNA: TGTGCCAGCAGTGAATCGGGACTAGTGGGCTACGAGCAGTACTTC
CDR3: CASSESGLVGYEQYF

V: TRBV9
J: TRBJ2-4
D: NA
size: few
DNA: TGTGCCAGCAGCATTGAACCGAGAGACATTCAGTACTTC
CDR3: CASSIEPRDIQYF

V: TRBV7-8
J: TRBJ1-6
D: NA
size: few
DNA: TGTGCCAGCAGCTTAGGAACATTTCCACCCCTCCACTTT
CDR3: CASSLGTFPPLHF

V: TRBV28
J: TRBJ2-7
D: TRBD2
size: NA
DNA: TGTGCCAGCAGTTTAATCGGGAGTCGGCGGGAGGGGAACGAGCAGTACTTC
CDR3: CASSLIGSRREGNEQYF

V: TRBV5-1
J: TRBJ1-4
D: TRBD1
size: NA
DNA: TGCGCCAGCAGCTTGGAACAGGGGGGCCAAGAAAAACTGTTTTTT
CDR3: CASSLEQGGQEKLFF

V: TRBV7-5
J: TRBJ2-5
D: NA
size: NA
DNA: TGTGCCAGCAGCGGTTGGGACAGCCAAGAGACCCAGTACTTC
CDR3: CASSGWDSQETQYF

V: TRBV10-2
J: TRBJ2-1
D: TRBD1
size: few
DNA: TGCGCCAGCATGGCGGCAGGGGGAAACGATGAGCAGTTCTTC
CDR3: CASMAAGGNDEQFF

V: TRBV27
J: TRBJ1-2
D: NA
size: few
DNA: TGTGCCAGCAGTTTAGGGGGGGGCCACTATGGCTACACCTTC
CDR3: CASSLGGGHYGYTF

V: TRBV11-3
J: TRBJ2-7
D: NA
size: NA
DNA: TGTGCCAGCAGCTTTGCTTCTTCCCGGACAAGCTCCTACGAGCAGTACTTC
CDR3: CASSFASSRTSSYEQYF

V: TRBV6-8
J: TRBJ2-3
D: TRBD2
size: NA
DNA: TGTGCCAGCATGCGCGGGAGGTCCACAGATACGCAGTATTTT
CDR3: CASMRGRSTDTQYF

V: TRBV11-3
J: TRBJ1-2
D: NA
size: NA
DNA: TGTGCCAGCAGCTTAGTCAGGACACCGGGGGGTGGCTACACCTTC
CDR3: CASSLVRTPGGGYTF

V: TRBV9
J: TRBJ2-1
D: NA
size: few
DNA: TGTGCCAGCAGTCCCCCCTCACGCGACGGAGTTGAGCAGTTCTTC
CDR3: CASSPPSRDGVEQFF

V: TRBV9
J: TRBJ2-6
D: TRBD1
size: NA
DNA: TGTGCCAGCAGCGCGACAGGGAGAGGGGCCAACGTCCTGACTTTC
CDR3: CASSATGRGANVLTF

V: TRBV11-3
J: TRBJ2-1
D: NA
size: NA
DNA: TGTGCCAGCAGCCCAAACATGGGGGGGCGTGAGCAGTTCTTC
CDR3: CASSPNMGGREQFF

V: TRBV30
J: TRBJ1-5
D: NA
size: NA
DNA: TGTGCCTGGAGTAGGACGGAATATCAGCCCCAGCATTTT
CDR3: CAWSRTEYQPQHF

V: TRBV30
J: TRBJ2-1
D: TRBD2
size: few
DNA: TGTGCCTGGAGTGGGGGGGGATTGGAGTTCTTC
CDR3: CAWSGGGLEFF

V: TRBV30
J: TRBJ2-2
D: NA
size: NA
DNA: TGTGCCTGGAGCCCCTCGTACACCGGGGAGCTGTTTTTT
CDR3: CAWSPSYTGELFF

V: TRBV9
J: TRBJ2-5
D: NA
size: few
DNA: TGTGCCAGCAGCGTAGGGTGGGGGTCATGGACCCAGTACTTC
CDR3: CASSVGWGSWTQYF

V: TRBV14
J: TRBJ2-5
D: NA
size: NA
DNA: TGTGCCAGCAGCCCAAAGACCGAAGAGACCCAGTACTTC
CDR3: CASSPKTEETQYF